The entry below describes one T cell receptor (beta chain). What it binds is not known. The sample originates from a study of shared clonotypes between healthy human individuals. Naive CD8 cells, CD45RO-negative and positively selected for CCR7, excluded terminally differentiated effector memory CD45RA+ cells. Caucasian adults living in Nashville, Tennessee, provided all samples. Trimming removed 5 bases from V and 0 bases from J; junction bases left unmatched: 4. The germline CDR1 and CDR2 sequences are SGHVS and FNYEAQ. There are 15 residues in the CDR3. Findings and limits, study-wide: Large sequencing depth failed to make sorted-subset sequencing complete, rarefaction showed.

Execution of the assay was at deep level. Per the original data handling: There were no quality scores in the junction-only immunoSEQ sequences, so filtering differed. Clones were read by immunoSEQ multiplex PCR, and TCRdb kept only the in-frame ones, dropping some. The V and J calls and the clone size are those of that table, but D and trimming were determined from the DNA. Altogether some 2.1 million clones are present, roughly 93% being singletons, with the ten largest covering about 1.6%. J is TRBJ2-7 and V is TRBV7-6, with 10 bases lining up with TRBD1. The sequencing input was naive CD8+ T cells from PBMCs. The TCR sequence derives from a man aged 18 to 30 in good health. Some clones in this sample may be carry-over from other donors' samples. This CDR3 reads CASSEGQGHSYEQYF. The CDR3 bases are TGTGCCAGCAGCGAGGGACAGGGGCACTCCTACGAGCAGTACTTC.